This T cell receptor (beta chain) appears in the sequencing data of a study of PD-1 blockade in classical Hodgkin lymphoma. Deletions cut 0 bases from V and 4 bases from J, with 11 bases between. This CDR3 is built from 14 residues. The germline V gene encodes CDR1 SGHKS and CDR2 YYEKEE (reference sequence). All the patients suffered relapse after autologous stem cell transplantation, and brentuximab vedotin exposure differed. Profiled with immunoSEQ multiplex PCR; TCRdb holds only in-frame clones, not every one. Of around 39,000 clones listed, around 76% are singletons. This clonotype was obtained from a human donor with classical Hodgkin lymphoma. The chain couples TRBV5-5 to TRBJ2-7; tentatively, D is TRBD2 (6 bases). The source was peripheral blood mononuclear cells (PBMCs), collected before the second cycle of nivolumab. DNA for the CDR3: TGTGCCAGCAGCTTGGCGCCGGGAGCTTACGAGCAGTACTTC. Translating it yields CASSLAPGAYEQYF. The entire variable domain, with the rest obtained from reference TRBV5-5 and TRBJ2-7, is as follows: DAGVTQSPTHLIKTRGQQVTLRCSPISGHKSVSWYQQVLGQGPQFIFQYYEKEERGRGNFPDRFSARQFPNYSSELNVNALLLGDSALYLCASSLAPGAYEQYFGPGTRLTVT.